The 16 T cell receptor beta chains reported below all come from one sample, sequenced in a study of beta chain features in type 1 diabetes. Overall study results and limits: Moderate but significant shortening of TCRB CDR3s was recorded in all four CD4+ subsets from Type 1 diabetes patients.

No antigens are known for them. Reverse transcribing all isolated RNA meant expressed TCRB transcripts were sequenced. Clones were read by immunoSEQ multiplex PCR, and TCRdb kept only the in-frame ones, dropping some. The sample lists 400,000 or so clones; around 12% were seen once. The sequenced sample consisted of naive CD4+ T cells from blood. These receptors were taken from a woman aged 18-29 years with type 1 diabetes.

This clone turned up a few times. V usage is TRBV7-8 and J usage is TRBJ1-1; possibly TRBD1 for D (6 bases). V was cut by 4 bases and J by 4 bases, with 10 bases left in between. Germline V CDR1 and CDR2: SGHVS, FQNEAQ. CDR3 length: 13 residues. The CDR3 DNA sequence: TGTGCCAGCAGCTCACAGGGTGCCACTGAAGCTTTCTTT. Its translation is CASSSQGATEAFF.

In this sample, this clone turned up a few times. The rearrangement joins TRBV5-4 to TRBJ2-1; a possible D gene is TRBD2 (6 bases). The germline V gene encodes CDR1 SGHNT and CDR2 YYREEE (reference sequence). This CDR3 has 16 residues. Between the trimmed V and J ends, which lost 6 bases and 3 bases, there was a span of 19 bases. The CDR3 sequence is CASTSSVGRDYNEQFF. The CDR3 nucleotides are TGTGCCAGCACCTCCTCCGTGGGGCGGGACTACAATGAGCAGTTCTTC.

This clone was observed a handful of times. V usage is TRBV7-2 and J usage is TRBJ1-1, with D possibly TRBD1 on 6 matching bases. V was shortened by 9 bases and J by 0 bases, with 11 bases between the two germline ends. Per the germline V gene, CDR1 is SGHTA and CDR2 is FQGNSA. This CDR3 is 13 amino acids long. In nucleotides, the CDR3 is TGTGCCAGTAACAGGGATTTGAACACTGAAGCTTTCTTT. Translating it yields CASNRDLNTEAFF.

The chain employs TRBV30 and TRBJ2-4; D possibly corresponds to TRBD1 (6 bases). The CDR3 consists of 11 residues. Trimming removed 4 bases at V and 7 bases at J, with 8 bases between. Germline V lookup: CDR1 GTSNPN, CDR2 SVGIG (reference sequence). DNA of the CDR3: TGTGCCTGGACCAGGGGTAACATTCAGTACTTC. This encodes CAWTRGNIQYF.

The genes are TRBV7-9 and TRBJ2-3, with D tentatively TRBD2 (6 bases). The V gene lost 5 bases and the J gene lost 3 bases, with 12 bases spanning the gap. In germline, CDR1 is SEHNR, CDR2 FQNEAQ (reference sequence). The CDR3 spans 14 residues. This CDR3 reads CASSREIGTDTQYF. CDR3 sequence (DNA): TGTGCCAGCAGCCGGGAGATTGGTACAGATACGCAGTATTTT.

In this sample, this clone turned up a few times. The gene calls are TRBV11-1 and TRBJ2-1; TRBD1 matches 7 bases. Losses at the gene ends were 3 bases for V and 9 bases for J; bases not matched to a gene: 5. CDR3 length: 13 residues. Germline CDR1 reads SGHAT; CDR2 reads FQDESV (reference sequence). This chain's CDR3 is CASSFTGASEQFF. As DNA, the CDR3 is TGTGCCAGCAGCTTTACAGGGGCGAGTGAGCAGTTCTTC.

The chain combines TRBV11-2 with TRBJ2-3; a possible D gene is TRBD1 (5 bases). The CDR3 totals 12 residues. Per germline, CDR1 SGHAT and CDR2 FQNNGV. Between the trimmed V and J ends, which lost 4 bases and 14 bases, there was a span of 16 bases. The CDR3 sequence: CASSSLDIKRYF. As DNA, the CDR3 is TGTGCCAGCAGCTCCCTGGACATCAAGCGGTATTTT.

The J gene is TRBJ1-5, the V gene TRBV6-1; D might be TRBD1 (6 bases). Trimming cost V 6 bases and J 1 base, with 13 bases left between them. The CDR3 loop spans 15 amino acids. Germline assignment: CDR1 MNHNS and CDR2 SASEGT. Written as DNA, the CDR3 is TGTGCCAGCAGCCAGGGGAGTACGAGCAATCAGCCCCAGCATTTT. Translating it yields CASSQGSTSNQPQHF.

The gene calls are TRBV7-9 and TRBJ2-5, with D tentatively TRBD2 (5 bases). CDR1 is SEHNR and CDR2 is FQNEAQ in the germline V gene (reference sequence). The CDR3 length is 13 residues. Trimming pared 3 bases from V and 5 bases from J, leaving 10 bases between. The CDR3 DNA follows: TGTGCCAGCAGCTTCACTAGTTGGGAGACCCAGTACTTC. It specifies CASSFTSWETQYF. Combining the CDR3 with reference TRBV7-9 and TRBJ2-5 gives the whole variable domain DTGVSQNPRHKITKRGQNVTFRCDPISEHNRLYWYRQTLGQGPEFLTYFQNEAQLEKSRLLSDRFSAERPKGSFSTLEIQRTEQGDSAMYLCASSFTSWETQYFGPGTRLLVL.

In this sample, this clone turned up a few times. The chain carries TRBV28 and TRBJ2-1; D remains ambiguous. Germline values: CDR1 MDHEN, CDR2 SYDVKM. Between the trimmed V and J ends, which lost 4 bases and 7 bases, there was a span of 8 bases. CDR3 length equals 12 residues. CDR3 sequence: CASSSNLNEQFF. CDR3 nucleotide sequence: TGTGCCAGCAGTTCCAACCTAAATGAGCAGTTCTTC.

The chain has TRBV7-2 and TRBJ2-1, with 10 bases matching TRBD2. With V trimmed by 5 bases and J by 11 bases, 12 bases remained unmatched. The germline gives CDR1 SGHTA, CDR2 FQGNSA. The CDR3 has 15 residues. The CDR3 sequence: CASSPVVAGGSKQFF. CDR3 coding DNA: TGTGCCAGCAGCCCCGTGGTAGCGGGAGGTAGTAAGCAGTTCTTC. Complete variable domain (other parts from reference TRBV7-2 and TRBJ2-1): GAGVSQSPSNKVTEKGKDVELRCDPISGHTALYWYRQSLGQGLEFLIYFQGNSAPDKSGLPSDRFSAERTGGSVSTLTIQRTQQEDSAVYLCASSPVVAGGSKQFFGPGTRLTVL.

The sample holds a few counts of this clone. The chain carries TRBV27 and TRBJ2-1; 13 positions match TRBD2. Germline trimming cut 4 bases from V and 9 bases from J; bases unmatched to any gene: 9. The CDR3 is made up of 16 amino acids. Germline-derived CDR1 and CDR2 are MNHEY and SMNVEV (reference sequence). The CDR3 bases are TGTGCCAGCAGTTCCCGGACTAGCGGGGGCTCGGGTGAGCAGTTCTTC. Protein sequence: CASSSRTSGGSGEQFF.

The chain couples TRBV25-1 to TRBJ2-1, with TRBD1 as a possible D gene (6 bases). This CDR3 region has 16 residues. V gave up 2 bases and J gave up 8 bases, with 19 bases separating them. Germline CDR1 reads MGHDK; CDR2 reads SYGVNS. CDR3 bases: TGTGCCAGCAGTGAACTTGCAGGGGTTGGGTGGGATGAGCAGTTCTTC. It encodes CASSELAGVGWDEQFF. The full variable domain, its missing parts supplied by reference TRBV25-1 and TRBJ2-1, is EADIYQTPRYLVIGTGKKITLECSQTMGHDKMYWYQQDPGMELHLIHYSYGVNSTEKGDLSSESTVSRIRTEHFPLTLESARPSHTSQYLCASSELAGVGWDEQFFGPGTRLTVL.

The table lists this clone with a few counts. V usage is TRBV9 and J usage is TRBJ2-2; perhaps TRBD2 as D (5 bases). Germline CDR1 is SGDLS and CDR2 is YYNGEE. This CDR3 is 15 amino acids long. V gave up 3 bases and J gave up 3 bases, with 12 bases separating them. The CDR3, as DNA: TGTGCCAGCAGCGGAGGGTGGCCTGACACCGGGGAGCTGTTTTTT. Translated: CASSGGWPDTGELFF.

The DNA of the CDR3 is TGTGCCAGTAGTACAACAGGGGACTATGGCTACACCTTC. Encoded protein: CASSTTGDYGYTF. This chain connects TRBV19 to TRBJ1-2, with 7 nucleotides matching TRBD1. This CDR3 spans 13 amino acids. The V and J ends lost 4 bases and 3 bases, in that order; junction bases with no gene match: 2. Germline values: CDR1 LNHDA, CDR2 SQIVND (reference sequence). The variable domain in full, with the rest retrieved from reference TRBV19 and TRBJ1-2, is DGGITQSPKYLFRKEGQNVTLSCEQNLNHDAMYWYRQDPGQGLRLIYYSQIVNDFQKGDIAEGYSVSREKKESFPLTVTSAQKNPTAFYLCASSTTGDYGYTFGSGTRLTVV.

This clone was observed a handful of times. The J gene is TRBJ1-1, the V gene TRBV5-1; D unclear. CDR1 and CDR2 (germline): SGHRS, YFSETQ. The CDR3 is made up of 12 amino acids. V lost 3 bases and J 6 bases, leaving 9 bases between the germline ends. CDR3: CASSSQRAEAFF. The CDR3 bases are TGCGCCAGCAGCTCCCAGCGGGCTGAAGCTTTCTTT.